The next 22 T cell receptor beta chains were all read from a single sample in a study of shared clonotypes between healthy human individuals. Libraries were prepared by immunoSEQ multiplex PCR; TCRdb keeps only in-frame clonotypes and omits some of them. The table shows 550,000 to 800,000 clones, with approximately 79% occurring only once. Sequenced sample: memory CD4+ T cells sorted from blood. Subset of the sample: CD45RA-negative fraction. The receptors shown here come from a woman under 40 in good health.

The rearrangement links TRBV7-6 to TRBJ1-2, with D maybe TRBD1 (6 bases). Germline V lookup: CDR1 SGHVS, CDR2 FNYEAQ. The CDR3 is 14 amino acids. With 3 bases removed from V and 2 bases from J, the gap between germline ends came to 10 bases. The CDR3: CASSLGGENYGYTF. For the CDR3, the DNA is TGTGCCAGCAGCTTGGGGGGCGAAAACTATGGCTACACCTTC.

This chain uses TRBV10-3 with TRBJ1-2; D uncertain. Germline CDR1 and CDR2: ENHRY and SYGVKD. CDR3 length equals 16 residues. V was pared by 6 bases and J by 7 bases, with 24 bases between. DNA of the CDR3: TGTGCCATCAGACCCGATATCGCTCAAGCTCTGCGTGGCTACACCTTC. Translation gives CAIRPDIAQALRGYTF.

A word on this clone: This same CDR3 is encoded by further DNA sequences in the sample. V is TRBV11-2 and J is TRBJ2-2; no clear D. Germline assignment: CDR1 SGHAT and CDR2 FQNNGV. Trimming pared 5 bases from V and 0 bases from J, leaving 13 bases between. This CDR3 is built from 16 residues. The CDR3 nucleotides are TGTGCCAGCAGCCTACGACCCCCCCCGAACACCGGGGAGCTGTTTTTT. As protein: CASSLRPPPNTGELFF.

This clone has ten or more counts. The V gene is TRBV28, the J gene TRBJ2-1; D possibly corresponds to TRBD1 (5 bases). There are 14 residues in the CDR3. Germline-derived CDR1 and CDR2 are MDHEN and SYDVKM. Trimming cost V 5 bases and J 10 bases, with 18 bases left between them. CDR3 in DNA: TGTGCCAGCAGTCCGCCGTGGGGCGGACAAGAGCAGTTCTTC. It translates to CASSPPWGGQEQFF.

The J gene is TRBJ2-6, the V gene TRBV19, with 7 bases aligning to TRBD1. The CDR3 covers 17 residues. Unmatched junction bases numbered 17, after V lost 11 bases and J lost 4 bases. Germline V CDR1 and CDR2: LNHDA, SQIVND (reference sequence). Written as DNA, the CDR3 is TGTGCCGGCAAGAGTGGACAGGTCTCATCCGGGGCCAACGTCCTGACTTTC. Translated, it gives CAGKSGQVSSGANVLTF.

The genes are TRBV4-2 and TRBJ2-5, with 11 bases fitting TRBD2. The CDR3 has 15 amino acids. The trim removed 5 bases at V and 4 bases at J, leaving 6 bases unmatched. Germline V gene lookup returns CDR1 LGHNA and CDR2 YNFKEQ. CDR3 region: CASSSPGLAGETQYF. The CDR3 DNA reads as TGTGCCAGCAGCTCCCCTGGACTAGCGGGAGAGACCCAGTACTTC.

This clone appeared once. The V and J genes are TRBV5-1 and TRBJ1-5; TRBD1 might be the D (5 bases). The germline V gene encodes CDR1 SGHRS and CDR2 YFSETQ. V dropped 0 bases and J dropped 8 bases, with 12 bases sitting between them. The CDR3 loop spans 14 amino acids. For the CDR3, the DNA is TGCGCCAGCAGCTTGGTGCAGGGCAGCGAGCCCCAGCATTTT. Protein sequence: CASSLVQGSEPQHF.

This clone was counted once. V usage is TRBV6-1 and J usage is TRBJ1-4, with D possibly being TRBD1 (5 bases). This CDR3 is 14 amino acids long. From germline, CDR1 is MNHNS and CDR2 SASEGT. V lost 5 bases, J lost 8 bases, and 15 bases lay in between. CDR3 nucleotide sequence: TGTGCCAGCAGTATGAGCGGGGGTTTGGAAAAACTGTTTTTT. Amino acids: CASSMSGGLEKLFF.

The gene calls are TRBV9 and TRBJ1-2; D not certain. Germline-derived CDR1 and CDR2 are SGDLS and YYNGEE. Trimming took off 3 bases at V and 6 bases at J, with 21 bases between the two ends. This CDR3 region has 16 residues. The CDR3 loop reads CASSALISSGRHGYTF. CDR3 sequence (DNA): TGTGCCAGCAGCGCCCTAATTTCATCCGGGCGACATGGCTACACCTTC.

V gene TRBV4-2 combines with J gene TRBJ2-3, with D possibly matching TRBD2 (6 bases). Germline CDR1 reads LGHNA; CDR2 reads YNFKEQ. V was trimmed by 1 base and J by 1 base, leaving 12 bases between them. The CDR3 sequence is 16 residues long. CDR3 in DNA: TGTGCCAGCAGCCAAGGGTTCGGGGGTGGCACAGATACGCAGTATTTT. This sequence encodes CASSQGFGGGTDTQYF.

This clone was seen just once. The chain joins TRBV25-1 to TRBJ2-5; TRBD2 matches 11 bases. Looked up from germline, CDR1 is MGHDK and CDR2 is SYGVNS. After removal of 5 bases from V and 2 bases from J, the junction contained 4 bases not matched to a gene. This CDR3 has 15 residues. This CDR3 is CASSPRLAGQETQYF. The DNA for the CDR3 is TGTGCCAGCAGTCCCCGACTAGCGGGACAAGAGACCCAGTACTTC.

The table lists this clone with a few counts. The gene calls are TRBV19 and TRBJ1-4; TRBD1 matches at 8 bases. The germline CDR1 and CDR2 sequences are LNHDA and SQIVND (reference sequence). The ends lost 2 bases at V and 4 bases at J; junction bases unmatched: 6. CDR3 size: 16 residues. The CDR3 region has the DNA TGTGCCAGTAGTATATCTACCGGGACAGGTAATGAAAAACTGTTTTTT. Its translation is CASSISTGTGNEKLFF.

This clone is a singleton in its sample. The chain joins TRBV27 to TRBJ1-2; no definite D call. Looked up from germline, CDR1 is MNHEY and CDR2 is SMNVEV (reference sequence). The CDR3 totals 12 residues. CDR3 sequence: CACGQPGYGYTF. The CDR3 bases are TGTGCATGCGGGCAGCCAGGTTATGGCTACACCTTC.

The rearrangement links TRBV6-1 to TRBJ1-2, with D possibly being TRBD1 (6 bases). CDR1 is MNHNS and CDR2 is SASEGT in the germline V gene. Trimming cost V 6 bases and J 5 bases, with 19 bases left between them. The CDR3 sequence is 15 residues long. The CDR3 region has the DNA TGTGCCAGCAGAGACGCATGGGGGCTGGGATATGGCTACACCTTC. This encodes CASRDAWGLGYGYTF.

The rearrangement uses TRBV19 and TRBJ1-5, with TRBD1 as a possible D gene (5 bases). The CDR3 is 13 amino acids. Trimming removed 3 bases at V and 7 bases at J, with 10 bases between. The germline V gene encodes CDR1 LNHDA and CDR2 SQIVND (reference sequence). The CDR3 DNA is TGTGCCAGTAGTATGGGACTGATCCAGCCCCAGCATTTT. Protein product: CASSMGLIQPQHF.

The rearrangement links TRBV18 to TRBJ1-4; D gene unclear. The CDR3 is made up of 15 amino acids. The V gene's germline CDR1 is KGHSH and CDR2 LQKENI. The V gene lost 4 bases and the J gene lost 7 bases, with 16 bases spanning the gap. The DNA of the CDR3 is TGTGCCAGCTCACTACGTGTCGTCCGGGGTGAAAAACTGTTTTTT. Protein: CASSLRVVRGEKLFF.

The chain carries TRBV5-6 and TRBJ2-2, with D unresolved. This CDR3 spans 13 amino acids. Trimming left V 0 bases short and J 6 bases short, with 6 bases between. Germline-derived CDR1 and CDR2 are SGHDT and YYEEEE. CDR3 sequence: CASSLGPPGELFF. For the CDR3, the DNA is TGTGCCAGCAGCTTGGGGCCACCCGGGGAGCTGTTTTTT.

This chain connects TRBV14 to TRBJ2-2; 11 positions match TRBD2. Trimming took 0 bases from V and 6 from J; bases not matched to a gene: 3. The CDR3 is 16 residues long. The germline V gene encodes CDR1 SGHDN and CDR2 FVKESK. As DNA, the CDR3 is TGTGCCAGCAGCCAAGAGGCACTAGCGGGAGCCGGGGAGCTGTTTTTT. It specifies CASSQEALAGAGELFF.

This clone was found once. This chain connects TRBV4-1 to TRBJ2-5; D possibly matches TRBD1 or TRBD2 (5 bases each). Judging by the DNA end, TRBJ2-7 fits better; the J call may be wrong. The CDR3 spans 14 residues. Germline V lookup: CDR1 MGHRA, CDR2 YSYEKL. The CDR3 here is CASSQGDERYEQYF. The DNA of the CDR3 is TGCGCCAGCAGCCAGGGGGACGAGCGCTACGAGCAGTACTTC.

This chain joins TRBV18 and TRBJ1-2, with TRBD1 identical over 7 bases. The germline gives CDR1 KGHSH, CDR2 LQKENI. After removal of 2 bases from V and 6 bases from J, the junction contained 0 bases not matched to a gene. The CDR3 length is 12 residues. CDR3 amino acids: CASSPDRDGYTF. In DNA form, the CDR3 reads TGTGCCAGCTCACCAGACAGGGATGGCTACACCTTC.

This chain connects TRBV13 to TRBJ1-2; D unresolved. CDR1 and CDR2 from the germline V gene are PRHDT and FYEKMQ (reference sequence). CDR3 length: 15 residues. V was clipped by 4 bases and J by 3 bases, with 15 bases between them. The CDR3 DNA reads as TGTGCCAGCAGCTCCCCCACCGGGGATGACTATGGCTACACCTTC. It specifies CASSSPTGDDYGYTF.

This clone was recorded only once. This CDR3 is CASSLSFLGSYEQYF. The DNA for the CDR3 is TGTGCCAGTAGTCTAAGTTTCCTCGGCTCCTACGAGCAGTACTTC. The chain carries TRBV19 and TRBJ2-7; D is unresolved. The V end lost 5 bases, the J end lost 0 bases, and 14 bases lay between the germline ends. The CDR3 spans 15 residues. Germline CDR1 reads LNHDA; CDR2 reads SQIVND (reference sequence).